The 13 T cell receptor beta chains below were found in one sample sequenced in a study of T cell repertoires in ileal Crohn's disease. TCRdb keeps only in-frame clones here, not all; method: immunoSEQ multiplex PCR. This table holds about 5,500 clones, about four fifths found once. The sequenced sample was ileal tissue. Receptor source: an adult with Crohn's disease.

The chain carries TRBV28 and TRBJ1-4; D is ambiguous. The CDR3 contains 12 residues. V dropped 5 bases and J dropped 8 bases, with 9 bases sitting between them. CDR1 is MDHEN and CDR2 is SYDVKM in the germline V gene. DNA of the CDR3: TGTGCCAGCAGTACCCCGGGGGAAAAACTGTTTTTT. As protein: CASSTPGEKLFF.

The rearrangement joins TRBV7-2 to TRBJ1-3; D unclear. The V and J ends lost 1 base and 0 bases respectively, with 13 bases between them. The CDR3 has 17 residues. CDR1 is SGHTA and CDR2 is FQGNSA in the germline V gene. The chain's CDR3 is CASSLERVQSSGNTIYF. CDR3 DNA: TGTGCCAGCAGCTTAGAGAGGGTGCAAAGCTCTGGAAACACCATATATTTT.

This chain links TRBV11-2 with TRBJ2-7, with 9 bases fitting TRBD2. V shed 5 bases and J 0 bases; nucleotides not matched to a gene: 8. CDR1 and CDR2 from the germline V gene are SGHAT and FQNNGV. The CDR3 is made up of 16 amino acids. The CDR3 loop is CASSPIAGESSYEQYF. For the CDR3, the DNA is TGTGCCAGCAGCCCGATAGCGGGAGAGAGCTCCTACGAGCAGTACTTC.

This clone was picked up a small number of times. J is TRBJ1-2 and V is TRBV11-2; D is possibly TRBD1 (5 bases). Germline V gene sequence: CDR1 SGHAT, CDR2 FQNNGV. The germline V and J ends were trimmed by 3 bases and 8 bases, with 19 bases remaining between them. The CDR3 length is 15 residues. The chain's CDR3 is CASSFGEVGVRGYTF. The CDR3 DNA sequence: TGTGCCAGCAGCTTTGGGGAGGTGGGGGTACGCGGCTACACCTTC.

The chain employs TRBV6-5 and TRBJ2-1; no clear D. There are 12 residues in the CDR3. Germline V CDR1 and CDR2: MNHEY, SVGAGI. The V gene lost 6 bases and the J gene lost 9 bases, with 12 bases spanning the gap. The CDR3 DNA reads as TGTGCCAGCAGACCCTCTACTCTTGAGCAGTTCTTC. The encoded protein is CASRPSTLEQFF.

The J gene is TRBJ2-7, the V gene TRBV6-6; D remains ambiguous. V lost 2 bases, J lost 0 bases, and 8 bases lay in between. Germline V gene data show CDR1 as MNHNY and CDR2 as SVGAGI (reference sequence). This CDR3 has 14 residues. The CDR3 here is CASSYQASSYEQYF. In nucleotides, the CDR3 is TGTGCCAGCAGTTACCAGGCCAGCTCCTACGAGCAGTACTTC.

Here the CDR3 reads CASSVSYGGNQPQHF. The CDR3 DNA follows: TGTGCCAGCAGTGTCAGCTATGGGGGGAATCAGCCCCAGCATTTT. The rearrangement links TRBV6-4 to TRBJ1-5, with D possibly matching TRBD1 (5 bases). The V gene's germline CDR1 is MRHNA and CDR2 SNTAGT. V gave up 4 bases and J gave up 4 bases, with 14 bases separating them. The CDR3 length is 15 residues.

This chain joins TRBV7-6 and TRBJ2-6; possible D gene TRBD2, 7 bases. This CDR3 has 19 residues. CDR1 and CDR2 from the germline V gene are SGHVS and FNYEAQ. With 1 base removed from V and 0 bases from J, the gap between germline ends came to 16 bases. CDR3 loop: CASSLEGRGRHSGANVLTF. CDR3 sequence (DNA): TGTGCCAGCAGCTTAGAGGGGAGGGGGAGACACTCTGGGGCCAACGTCCTGACTTTC.

This chain links TRBV5-4 with TRBJ2-7; D possibly corresponds to TRBD1 (6 bases). Germline CDR1 reads SGHNT; CDR2 reads YYREEE (reference sequence). The CDR3 spans 15 residues. Deletions cut 0 bases from V and 4 bases from J, with 14 bases between. The CDR3 spells CASSLGVGGIYEQYF. CDR3 in DNA: TGTGCCAGCAGCTTGGGGGTAGGGGGAATATACGAGCAGTACTTC.

The V and J genes are TRBV28 and TRBJ2-3; 9 positions match TRBD1. V dropped 6 bases and J dropped 9; count of bases not matched to a gene: 19. The germline V gene encodes CDR1 MDHEN and CDR2 SYDVKM. The CDR3 has 17 amino acids. Here the CDR3 DNA reads TGTGCCAGCAGCTTAGCAGCCGGGACAGGGAAAACGAAGACGCAGTATTTT. Its translation is CASSLAAGTGKTKTQYF.

This CDR3 is CASSKQEPLAKNIQYF. Here the CDR3 DNA reads TGTGCCAGCAGCAAACAGGAACCTCTAGCCAAAAACATTCAGTACTTC. The chain couples TRBV21-1 to TRBJ2-4; TRBD1 is the table's D call and was not checked against the DNA. TRBV21-1 is tagged as a pseudogene. This CDR3 spans 16 amino acids.

The gene calls are TRBV28 and TRBJ1-5; the D gene is possibly TRBD1 (6 bases). Germline CDR1 MDHEN, CDR2 SYDVKM. CDR3 length: 17 amino acids. V lost 5 bases to trimming and J lost 0 bases, with 17 bases between them. The CDR3 DNA reads as TGTGCCAGCAGTCCCCCGACAGGAGCAGTTAGCAATCAGCCCCAGCATTTT. It specifies CASSPPTGAVSNQPQHF.

This clone was found once. The chain has TRBV2 and TRBJ2-3, with 7 positions matching TRBD1. The CDR3 spans 16 residues. From germline, CDR1 is SNHLY and CDR2 FYNNEI. V lost 4 bases, J lost 2 bases, and 9 bases stayed unmatched. The CDR3 loop reads CASSGGTAVFTDTQYF. CDR3 nucleotides: TGTGCCAGCAGTGGTGGGACAGCGGTTTTCACAGATACGCAGTATTTT.